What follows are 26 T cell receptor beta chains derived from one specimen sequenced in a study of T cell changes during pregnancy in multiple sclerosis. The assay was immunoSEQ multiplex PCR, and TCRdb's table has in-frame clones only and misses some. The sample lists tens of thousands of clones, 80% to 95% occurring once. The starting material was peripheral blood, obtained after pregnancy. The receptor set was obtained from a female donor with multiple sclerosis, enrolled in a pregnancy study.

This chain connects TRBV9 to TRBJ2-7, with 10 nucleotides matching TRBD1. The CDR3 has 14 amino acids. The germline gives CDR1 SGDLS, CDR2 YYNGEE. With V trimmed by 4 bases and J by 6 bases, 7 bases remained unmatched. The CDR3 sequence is CASSLRGQGVEQYF. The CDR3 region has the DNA TGTGCCAGCAGCCTACGTGGACAGGGGGTCGAGCAGTACTTC.

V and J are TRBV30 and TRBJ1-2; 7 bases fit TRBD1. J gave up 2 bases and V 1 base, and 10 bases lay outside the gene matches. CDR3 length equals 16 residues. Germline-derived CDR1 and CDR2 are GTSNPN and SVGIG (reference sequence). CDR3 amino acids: CAWSGDRGLRNYGYTF. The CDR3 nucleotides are TGTGCCTGGAGTGGGGACAGAGGACTCCGCAACTATGGCTACACCTTC. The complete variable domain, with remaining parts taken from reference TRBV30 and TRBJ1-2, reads SQTIHQWPATLVQPVGSPLSLECTVEGTSNPNLYWYRQAAGRGLQLLFYSVGIGQISSEVPQNLSASRPQDRQFILSSKKLLLSDSGFYLCAWSGDRGLRNYGYTFGSGTRLTVV.

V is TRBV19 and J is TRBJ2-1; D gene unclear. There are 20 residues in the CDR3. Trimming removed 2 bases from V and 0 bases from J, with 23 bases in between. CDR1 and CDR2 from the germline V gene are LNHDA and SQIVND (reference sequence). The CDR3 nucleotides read TGTGCCAGTAGTATAAGGTGGGTTCGTAGTCGCGGTAGCTCCTACAATGAGCAGTTCTTC. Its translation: CASSIRWVRSRGSSYNEQFF.

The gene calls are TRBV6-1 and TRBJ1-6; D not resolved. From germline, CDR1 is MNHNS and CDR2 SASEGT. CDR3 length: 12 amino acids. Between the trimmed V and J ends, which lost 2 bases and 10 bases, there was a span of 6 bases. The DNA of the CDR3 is TGTGCCAGCAGTGAATTAAAATCACCCCTCCACTTT. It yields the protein CASSELKSPLHF.

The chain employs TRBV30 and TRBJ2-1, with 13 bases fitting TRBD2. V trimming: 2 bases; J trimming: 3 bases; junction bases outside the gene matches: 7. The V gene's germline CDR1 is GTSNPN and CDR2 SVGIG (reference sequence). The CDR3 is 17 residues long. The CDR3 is CAWSPQRTSGGYNEQFF. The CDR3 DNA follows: TGTGCCTGGAGTCCCCAACGGACTAGCGGGGGCTACAATGAGCAGTTCTTC. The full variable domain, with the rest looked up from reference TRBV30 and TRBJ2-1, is SQTIHQWPATLVQPVGSPLSLECTVEGTSNPNLYWYRQAAGRGLQLLFYSVGIGQISSEVPQNLSASRPQDRQFILSSKKLLLSDSGFYLCAWSPQRTSGGYNEQFFGPGTRLTVL.

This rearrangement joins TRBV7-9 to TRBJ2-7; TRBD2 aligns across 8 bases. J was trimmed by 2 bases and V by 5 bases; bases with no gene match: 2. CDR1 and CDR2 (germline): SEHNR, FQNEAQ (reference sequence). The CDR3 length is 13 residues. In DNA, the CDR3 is TGTGCCAGCAGCCCGACTAGCGCCTACGAGCAGTACTTC. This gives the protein CASSPTSAYEQYF.

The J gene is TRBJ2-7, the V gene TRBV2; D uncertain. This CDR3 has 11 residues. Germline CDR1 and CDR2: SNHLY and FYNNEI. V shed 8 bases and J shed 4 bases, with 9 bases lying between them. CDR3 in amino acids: CASGTEYEQYF. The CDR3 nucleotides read TGTGCCAGCGGCACAGAATACGAGCAGTACTTC.

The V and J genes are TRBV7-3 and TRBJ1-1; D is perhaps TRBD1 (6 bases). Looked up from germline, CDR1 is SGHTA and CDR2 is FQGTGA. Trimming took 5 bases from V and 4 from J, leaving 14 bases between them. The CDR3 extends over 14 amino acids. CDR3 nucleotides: TGTGCCAGCAGCCTTTACAGGGATAGCACTGAAGCTTTCTTT. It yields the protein CASSLYRDSTEAFF.

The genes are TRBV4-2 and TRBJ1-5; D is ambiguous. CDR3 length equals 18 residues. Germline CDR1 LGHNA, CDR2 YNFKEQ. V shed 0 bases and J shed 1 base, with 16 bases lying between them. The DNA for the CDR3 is TGTGCCAGCAGCCAAGATTCGGCGGGAGGATCAAGCAATCAGCCCCAGCATTTT. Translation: CASSQDSAGGSSNQPQHF.

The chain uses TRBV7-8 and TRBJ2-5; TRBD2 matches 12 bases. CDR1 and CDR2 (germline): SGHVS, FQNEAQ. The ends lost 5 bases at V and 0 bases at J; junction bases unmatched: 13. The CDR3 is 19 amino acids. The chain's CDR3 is CASSIRLAGGPGYQETQYF. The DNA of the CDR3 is TGTGCCAGCAGCATTAGGCTAGCGGGGGGGCCTGGGTACCAAGAGACCCAGTACTTC.

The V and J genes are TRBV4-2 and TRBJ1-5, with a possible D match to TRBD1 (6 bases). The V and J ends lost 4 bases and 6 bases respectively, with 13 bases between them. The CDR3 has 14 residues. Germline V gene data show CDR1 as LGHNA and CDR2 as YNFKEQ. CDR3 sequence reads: CASSLLGASQPQHF. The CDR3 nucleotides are TGTGCCAGCAGCCTGCTGGGGGCCAGTCAGCCCCAGCATTTT.

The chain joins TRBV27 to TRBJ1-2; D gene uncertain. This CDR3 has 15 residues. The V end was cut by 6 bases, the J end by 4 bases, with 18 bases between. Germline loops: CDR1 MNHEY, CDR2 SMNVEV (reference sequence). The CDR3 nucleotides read TGTGCCAGCAGACCCACGGACGGGAATTTCTATGGCTACACCTTC. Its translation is CASRPTDGNFYGYTF.

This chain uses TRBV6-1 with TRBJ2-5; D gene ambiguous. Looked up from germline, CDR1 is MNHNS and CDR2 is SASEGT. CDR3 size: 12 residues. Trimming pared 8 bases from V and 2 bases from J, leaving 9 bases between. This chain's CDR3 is CASGLEQETQYF. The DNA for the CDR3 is TGTGCCAGCGGCCTAGAACAAGAGACCCAGTACTTC.

CDR3 residues: CASSLTGSREKLFF. In DNA, the CDR3 is TGTGCCAGCAGCCTTACAGGGTCTAGGGAAAAACTGTTTTTT. V gene TRBV5-6 combines with J gene TRBJ1-4, with a possible D match to TRBD1 (6 bases). The germline V and J ends were trimmed by 4 bases and 8 bases, with 15 bases remaining between them. This CDR3 has 14 residues. Germline lookup yields CDR1 SGHDT and CDR2 YYEEEE.

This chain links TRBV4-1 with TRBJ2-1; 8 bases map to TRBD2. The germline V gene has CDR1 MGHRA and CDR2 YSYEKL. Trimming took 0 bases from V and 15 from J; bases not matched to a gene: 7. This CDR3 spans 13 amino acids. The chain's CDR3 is CASSQDLSGGWFF. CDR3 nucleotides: TGCGCCAGCAGCCAAGATCTAAGCGGGGGCTGGTTCTTC.

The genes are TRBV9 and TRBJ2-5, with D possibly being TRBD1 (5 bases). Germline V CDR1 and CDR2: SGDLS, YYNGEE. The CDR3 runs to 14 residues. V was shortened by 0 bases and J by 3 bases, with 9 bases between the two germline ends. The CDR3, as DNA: TGTGCCAGCAGCGTAGGTGACAGTAAAGAGACCCAGTACTTC. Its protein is CASSVGDSKETQYF.

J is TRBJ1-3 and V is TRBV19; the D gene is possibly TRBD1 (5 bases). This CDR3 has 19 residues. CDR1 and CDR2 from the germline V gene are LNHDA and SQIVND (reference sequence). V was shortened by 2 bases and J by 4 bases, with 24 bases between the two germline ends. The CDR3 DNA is TGTGCCAGTAGTATACCGATGGGGATACAGGACCTAGGCGGAAACACCATATATTTT. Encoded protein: CASSIPMGIQDLGGNTIYF. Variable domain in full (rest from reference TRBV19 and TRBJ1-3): DGGITQSPKYLFRKEGQNVTLSCEQNLNHDAMYWYRQDPGQGLRLIYYSQIVNDFQKGDIAEGYSVSREKKESFPLTVTSAQKNPTAFYLCASSIPMGIQDLGGNTIYFGEGSWLTVV.

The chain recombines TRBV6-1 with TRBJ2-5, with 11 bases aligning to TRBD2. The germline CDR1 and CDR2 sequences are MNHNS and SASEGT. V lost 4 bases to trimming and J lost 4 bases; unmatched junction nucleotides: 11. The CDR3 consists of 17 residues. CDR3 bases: TGTGCCAGCAGTGTGGGTAGCGGGAGGGCCTGGGGAGAGACCCAGTACTTC. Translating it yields CASSVGSGRAWGETQYF.

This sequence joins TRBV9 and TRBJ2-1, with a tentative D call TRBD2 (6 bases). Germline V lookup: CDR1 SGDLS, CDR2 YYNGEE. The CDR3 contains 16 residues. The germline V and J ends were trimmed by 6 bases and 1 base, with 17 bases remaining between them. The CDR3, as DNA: TGTGCCAGCACCTCGGCTAGCGAATATTCCTACAATGAGCAGTTCTTC. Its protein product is CASTSASEYSYNEQFF.

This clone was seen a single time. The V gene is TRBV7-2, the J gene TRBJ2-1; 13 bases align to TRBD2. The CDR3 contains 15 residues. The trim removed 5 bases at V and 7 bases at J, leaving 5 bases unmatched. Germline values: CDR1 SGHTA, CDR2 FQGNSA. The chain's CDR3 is CASSPTGLAGNEQFF. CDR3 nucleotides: TGTGCCAGCAGCCCCACGGGACTAGCGGGGAATGAGCAGTTCTTC.

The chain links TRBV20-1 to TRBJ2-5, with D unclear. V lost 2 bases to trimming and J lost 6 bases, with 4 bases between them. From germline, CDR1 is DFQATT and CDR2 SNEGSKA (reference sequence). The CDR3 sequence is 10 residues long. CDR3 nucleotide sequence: TGCAGTGCTAGAAACAAGACCCAGTACTTC. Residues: CSARNKTQYF.

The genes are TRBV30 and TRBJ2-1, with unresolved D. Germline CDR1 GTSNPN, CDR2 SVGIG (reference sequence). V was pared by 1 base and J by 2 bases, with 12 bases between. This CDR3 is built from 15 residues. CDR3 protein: CAWSGARQTYNEQFF. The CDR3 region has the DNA TGTGCCTGGAGTGGTGCTAGGCAAACCTACAATGAGCAGTTCTTC.

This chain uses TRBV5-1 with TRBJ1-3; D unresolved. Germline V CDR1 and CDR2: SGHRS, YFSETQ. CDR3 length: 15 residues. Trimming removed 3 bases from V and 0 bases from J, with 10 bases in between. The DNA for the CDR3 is TGCGCCAGCAGCTCCTCTGGCGGCTCTGGAAACACCATATATTTT. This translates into CASSSSGGSGNTIYF. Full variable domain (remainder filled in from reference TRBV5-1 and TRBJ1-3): KAGVTQTPRYLIKTRGQQVTLSCSPISGHRSVSWYQQTPGQGLQFLFEYFSETQRNKGNFPGRFSGRQFSNSRSEMNVSTLELGDSALYLCASSSSGGSGNTIYFGEGSWLTVV.

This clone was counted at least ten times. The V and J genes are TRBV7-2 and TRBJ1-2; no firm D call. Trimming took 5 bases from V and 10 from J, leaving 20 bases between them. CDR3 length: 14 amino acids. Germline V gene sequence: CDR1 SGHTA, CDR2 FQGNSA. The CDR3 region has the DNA TGTGCCAGCAGCCCCGGCTGGTCGTCGGGGTTCTACACCTTC. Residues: CASSPGWSSGFYTF.

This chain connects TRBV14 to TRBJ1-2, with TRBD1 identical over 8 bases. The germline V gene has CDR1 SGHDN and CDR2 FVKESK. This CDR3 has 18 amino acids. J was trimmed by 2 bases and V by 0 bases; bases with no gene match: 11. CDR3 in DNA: TGTGCCAGCAGCCAAGATTGGTTAGGGACAGGAGGAAACTATGGCTACACCTTC. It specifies CASSQDWLGTGGNYGYTF.

In nucleotides, the CDR3 is TGTGCCAGCAGCGCCGCCCTCAGGGACAGGAGTTTCTACACCTTC. Protein product: CASSAALRDRSFYTF. The rearrangement joins TRBV9 to TRBJ1-2, with 8 nucleotides matching TRBD1. V lost 3 bases, J lost 10 bases, and 14 bases stayed unmatched. CDR1 and CDR2 (germline): SGDLS, YYNGEE. The CDR3 contains 15 residues.